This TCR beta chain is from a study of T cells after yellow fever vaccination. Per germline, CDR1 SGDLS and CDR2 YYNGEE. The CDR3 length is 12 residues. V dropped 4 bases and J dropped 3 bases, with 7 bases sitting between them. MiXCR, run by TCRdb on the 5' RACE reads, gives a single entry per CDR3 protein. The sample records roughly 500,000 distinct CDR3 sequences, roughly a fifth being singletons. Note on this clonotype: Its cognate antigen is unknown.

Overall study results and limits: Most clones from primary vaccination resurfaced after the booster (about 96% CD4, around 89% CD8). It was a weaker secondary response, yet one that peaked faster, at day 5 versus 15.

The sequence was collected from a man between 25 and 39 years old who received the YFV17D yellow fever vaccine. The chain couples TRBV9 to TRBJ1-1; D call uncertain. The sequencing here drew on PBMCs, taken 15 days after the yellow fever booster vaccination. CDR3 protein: CASSIKDTEAFF. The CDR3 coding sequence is TGTGCCAGCAGCATCAAGGACACTGAAGCTTTCTTT.